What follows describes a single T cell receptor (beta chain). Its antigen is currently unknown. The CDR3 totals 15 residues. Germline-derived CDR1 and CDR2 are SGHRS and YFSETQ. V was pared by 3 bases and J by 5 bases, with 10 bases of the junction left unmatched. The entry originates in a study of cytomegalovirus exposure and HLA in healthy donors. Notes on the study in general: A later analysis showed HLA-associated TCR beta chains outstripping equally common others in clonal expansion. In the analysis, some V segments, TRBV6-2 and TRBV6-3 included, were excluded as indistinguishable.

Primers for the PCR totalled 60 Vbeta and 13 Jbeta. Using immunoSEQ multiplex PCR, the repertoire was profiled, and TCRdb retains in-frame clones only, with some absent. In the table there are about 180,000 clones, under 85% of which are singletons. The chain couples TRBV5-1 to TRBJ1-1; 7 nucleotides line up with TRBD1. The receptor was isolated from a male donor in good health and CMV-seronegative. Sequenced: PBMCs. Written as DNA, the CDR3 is TGCGCCAGCAGCTCCGACAGGGAGTCGGGGACTGAAGCTTTCTTT. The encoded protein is CASSSDRESGTEAFF.